This T cell receptor (beta chain) appears in the sequencing data of a study of regulatory T cells in long-lasting Graves disease. Study in general: Over 5 years of antithyroid drugs plus positive TSH receptor antibodies defined persistent Graves' disease. General study points: Persistent disease showed a preference for TRBV28, TRBJ1-2 and TRBJ2-5.

This clonotype occurred a few times. Its antigen remains unidentified. Assembly of TCR beta libraries relied on iRepertoire HTBI primers together with Arm-PCR of CDR3 regions. As processed by the authors: Taken together, the samples had 62 TRBV and some 15 TRBJ segments identified. In TCRdb, the multiplex PCR reads were re-called with MiXCR into one record per CDR3 protein. TCRdb's processing, not the authors', yielded these V and J calls. The sample has 650,000 to 700,000 distinct CDR3 sequences, roughly 30% seen once. This CDR3 contains 15 residues. Trimming cost V 2 bases and J 5 bases, with 16 bases left between them. The time point was: persistent/refractory GD, antithyroid drugs over 5 years with positive TRAb. The TCR library used RNA extracted from PBMCs. Patients came from an endocrinology department in Xi'an, China.

The receptor comes from a female donor with Graves disease. The rearrangement links TRBV12-3 or TRBV12-4 to TRBJ2-7, with a possible D match to TRBD1 (6 bases). This sample comprised peripheral blood mononuclear cells (PBMCs), obtained when the disease was refractory, from a patient treated with antithyroid drugs. CDR3 bases: TGTGCCAGCAGTTTAAGAGGCAGGGGACCCCACGAGCAGTACTTC. This codes for CASSLRGRGPHEQYF.